This TCR beta chain was identified in a study of blood T cell repertoires in COVID-19. On the study more broadly: Acute and convalescent COVID-19 specimens originated in the United States, Italy and Spain. The cDNA or gDNA used as material had been derived from T cells, B-cell-depleted T cells, or PBMCs.

Study processing details: Nucleated cell counts were estimated from reference gene primer amplification. Sequencing used immunoSEQ multiplex PCR; TCRdb keeps in-frame clones, though not all of them. V and J calls and clone size are those listed in that table; D and trimming were worked out from the DNA. Of approximately 120,000 clones listed, approximately 84% were seen once; the top ten hold approximately 7%. The CDR3 length is 16 residues. CDR1 and CDR2 from the germline V gene are SGHRS and YFSETQ. Unmatched junction bases numbered 2, after V lost 2 bases and J lost 2 bases. The rearrangement joins TRBV5-1 to TRBJ2-5, with 14 bases fitting TRBD2. The material sequenced was peripheral blood. This receptor was identified in a woman in her forties or fifties with acute or convalescent COVID-19. The CDR3 nucleotides read TGCGCCAGCAGCTTCGGGACTAGCGGGGGACAAGAGACCCAGTACTTC. Its translation is CASSFGTSGGQETQYF.